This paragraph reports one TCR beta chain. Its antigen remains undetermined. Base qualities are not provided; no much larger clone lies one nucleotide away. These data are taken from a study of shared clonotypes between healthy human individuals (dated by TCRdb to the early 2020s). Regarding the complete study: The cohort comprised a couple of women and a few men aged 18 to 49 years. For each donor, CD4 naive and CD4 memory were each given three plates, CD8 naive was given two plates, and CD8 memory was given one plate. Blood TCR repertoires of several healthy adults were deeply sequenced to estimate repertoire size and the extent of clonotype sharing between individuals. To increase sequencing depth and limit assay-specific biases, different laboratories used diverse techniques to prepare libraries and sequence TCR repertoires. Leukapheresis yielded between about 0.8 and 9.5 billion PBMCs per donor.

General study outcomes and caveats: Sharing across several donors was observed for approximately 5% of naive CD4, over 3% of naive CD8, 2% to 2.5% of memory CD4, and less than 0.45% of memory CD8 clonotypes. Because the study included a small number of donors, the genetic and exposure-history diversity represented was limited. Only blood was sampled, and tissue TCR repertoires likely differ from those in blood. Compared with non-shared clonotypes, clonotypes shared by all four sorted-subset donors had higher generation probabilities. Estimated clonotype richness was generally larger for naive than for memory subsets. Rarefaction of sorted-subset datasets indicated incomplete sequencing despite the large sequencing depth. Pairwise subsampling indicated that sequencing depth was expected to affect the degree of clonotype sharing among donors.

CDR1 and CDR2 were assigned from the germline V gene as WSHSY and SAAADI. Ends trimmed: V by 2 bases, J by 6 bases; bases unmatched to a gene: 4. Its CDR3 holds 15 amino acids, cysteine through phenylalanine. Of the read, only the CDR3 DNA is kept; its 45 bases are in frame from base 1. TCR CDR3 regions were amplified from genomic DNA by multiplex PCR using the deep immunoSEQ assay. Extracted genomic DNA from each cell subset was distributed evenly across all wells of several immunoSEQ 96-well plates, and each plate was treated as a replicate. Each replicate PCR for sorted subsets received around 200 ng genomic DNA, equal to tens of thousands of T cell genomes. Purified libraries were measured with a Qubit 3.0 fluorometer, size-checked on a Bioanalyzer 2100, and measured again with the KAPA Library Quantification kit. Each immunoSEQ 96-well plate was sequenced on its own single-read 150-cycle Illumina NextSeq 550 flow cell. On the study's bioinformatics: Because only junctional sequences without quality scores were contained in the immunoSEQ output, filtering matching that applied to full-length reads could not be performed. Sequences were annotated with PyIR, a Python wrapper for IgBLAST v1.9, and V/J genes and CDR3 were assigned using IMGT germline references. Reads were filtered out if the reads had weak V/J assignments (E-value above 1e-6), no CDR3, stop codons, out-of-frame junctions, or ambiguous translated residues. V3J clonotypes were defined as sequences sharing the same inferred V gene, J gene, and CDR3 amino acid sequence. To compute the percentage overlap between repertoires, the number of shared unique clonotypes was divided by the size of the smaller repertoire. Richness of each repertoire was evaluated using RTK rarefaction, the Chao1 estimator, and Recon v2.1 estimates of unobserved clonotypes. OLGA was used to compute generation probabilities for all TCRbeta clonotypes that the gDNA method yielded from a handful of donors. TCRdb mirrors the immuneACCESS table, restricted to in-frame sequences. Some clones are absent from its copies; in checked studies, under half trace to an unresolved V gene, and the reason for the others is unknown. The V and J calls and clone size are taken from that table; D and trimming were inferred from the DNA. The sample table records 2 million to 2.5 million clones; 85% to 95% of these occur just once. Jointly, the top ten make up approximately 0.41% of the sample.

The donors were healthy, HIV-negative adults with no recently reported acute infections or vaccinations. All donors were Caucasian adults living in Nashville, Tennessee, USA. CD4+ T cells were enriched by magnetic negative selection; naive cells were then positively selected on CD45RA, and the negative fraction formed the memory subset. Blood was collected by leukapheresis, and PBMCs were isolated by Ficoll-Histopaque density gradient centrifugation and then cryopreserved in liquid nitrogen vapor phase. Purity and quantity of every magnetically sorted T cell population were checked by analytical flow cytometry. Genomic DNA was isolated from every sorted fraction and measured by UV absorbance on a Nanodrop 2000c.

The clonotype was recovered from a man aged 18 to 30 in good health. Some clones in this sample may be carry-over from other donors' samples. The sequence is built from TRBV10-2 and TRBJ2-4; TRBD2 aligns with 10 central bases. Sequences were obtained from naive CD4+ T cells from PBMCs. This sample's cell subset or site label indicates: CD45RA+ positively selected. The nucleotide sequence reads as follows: TGCGCCAGCAGTGAGGACCGACTAGCGGGAAACATTCAGTACTTC. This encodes CASSEDRLAGNIQYF.